This TCR beta chain was captured by sequencing in a study of early T cells in non-severe SARS-CoV-2 infection. Study-wide results and caveats: Private and CD4 specificities were missed by VDJdb matching, skewed to anti-spike CD8.

This clonotype was counted many times. Its antigen is unknown. The ends were cut back, 6 bases at V and 3 bases at J, with 11 bases in the middle. The V gene's germline CDR1 is KGHSH and CDR2 LQKENI. The CDR3 extends over 13 amino acids. Unique molecular identifiers were attached to individual cDNA molecules. TCRdb analysed the 5' RACE reads with MiXCR anew, one entry per CDR3 protein. The data contain more than 50,000 distinct CDR3 sequences, 10% to 15% of them seen just once; the ten biggest clones take up roughly 2.5%. The receptor was isolated from an adult who was a healthcare worker with PCR-confirmed SARS-CoV-2 infection or an uninfected control (not recorded which). Here the sequenced sample was whole blood, taken at baseline. The genes are TRBV18 and TRBJ1-1, with D perhaps TRBD1 (6 bases). CDR3 protein: CASSLQGYTEAFF. CDR3 DNA: TGTGCCAGCTCCCTTCAGGGGTACACTGAAGCTTTCTTT.